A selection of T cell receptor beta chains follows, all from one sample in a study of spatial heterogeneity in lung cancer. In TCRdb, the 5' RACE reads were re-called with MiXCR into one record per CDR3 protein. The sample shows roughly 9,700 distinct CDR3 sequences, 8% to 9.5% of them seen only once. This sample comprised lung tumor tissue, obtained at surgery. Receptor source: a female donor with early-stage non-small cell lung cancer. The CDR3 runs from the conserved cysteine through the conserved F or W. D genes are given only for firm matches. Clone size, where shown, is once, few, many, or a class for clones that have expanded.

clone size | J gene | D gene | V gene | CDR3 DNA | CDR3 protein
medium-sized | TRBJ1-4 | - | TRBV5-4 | TGTGCCAGCAGCTCGATGGGGACTAATGAAAAACTGTTTTTT | CASSSMGTNEKLFF
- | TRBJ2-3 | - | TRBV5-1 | TGCGCCAGCAGCTTGACCACAGATACGCAGTATTTT | CASSLTTDTQYF
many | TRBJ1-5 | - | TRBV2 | TGTGCCAGCAGTGAGAGGCCGGGAGATGTTAGCAATCAGCCCCAGCATTTT | CASSERPGDVSNQPQHF
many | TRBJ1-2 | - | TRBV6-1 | TGTGCCAGCAGGCAGGGATCCCTATTTGCCTACACCTTC | CASRQGSLFAYTF
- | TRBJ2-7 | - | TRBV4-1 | TGCGCCAGCAGCCAAGCGCGAACAGGCCCATCCTACGAGCAGTACTTC | CASSQARTGPSYEQYF
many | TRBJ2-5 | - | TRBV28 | TGTGCCAGCAGTTCACAGGAGGGACGGACACAAGAGACCCAGTACTTC | CASSSQEGRTQETQYF
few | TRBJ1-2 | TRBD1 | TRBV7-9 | TGTGCCAGCAGCCCTCCCGCCGACAGGGTATTCTATGGCTACACCTTC | CASSPPADRVFYGYTF
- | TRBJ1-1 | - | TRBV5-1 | TGCGCCAGCAGCTTGGTCGCAGGGATGAACACTGAAGCTTTCTTT | CASSLVAGMNTEAFF
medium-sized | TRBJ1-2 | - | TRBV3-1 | TGTGCCAGCAGCCTGGGAGGAAAGGGCGGCTACACCTTC | CASSLGGKGGYTF
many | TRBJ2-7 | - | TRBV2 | TGTGCCAGCAGTGAGTGGCCTACCTACGAGCAGTACTTC | CASSEWPTYEQYF
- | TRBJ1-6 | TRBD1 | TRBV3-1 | TGTGCCAGCAGCCAAGACCTGACAGGGCTTGGGGGAAATTCACCCCTCCACTTT | CASSQDLTGLGGNSPLHF
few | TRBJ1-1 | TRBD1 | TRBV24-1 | TGTGCCACCAGTGTGGGACAGGGAACTGAAGCTTTCTTT | CATSVGQGTEAFF
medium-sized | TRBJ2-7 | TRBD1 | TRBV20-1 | TGCAGTGCCACACCGCCGACAGGGGATGACGAGCAGTACTTC | CSATPPTGDDEQYF
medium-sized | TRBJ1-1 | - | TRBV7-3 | TGTGCCAGCAGTTCGCGGCGTACCGGGACAGAAGCTTTCTTT | CASSSRRTGTEAFF
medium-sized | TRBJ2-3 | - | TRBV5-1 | TGCGCCAGCAGCTTCGGCAGGGGCACAGATACGCAGTATTTT | CASSFGRGTDTQYF
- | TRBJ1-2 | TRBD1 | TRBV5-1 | TGCGCCAGCAGCTTGGGGGACAGGGAGTCAATTGGCTACACCTTC | CASSLGDRESIGYTF
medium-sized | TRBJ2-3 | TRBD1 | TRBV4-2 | TGTGCCAGCAGCCAAGATTCCTGGGACAGCAGCACAGATACGCAGTATTTT | CASSQDSWDSSTDTQYF
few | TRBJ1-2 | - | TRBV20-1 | TGCAGTGCTAGAAACAGGGACTATGGCTACACCTTC | CSARNRDYGYTF
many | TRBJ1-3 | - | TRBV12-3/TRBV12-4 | TGTGCCAGCAGTTTGCAGGGTTCTTGGCGCTCTGGAAACACCATATATTTT | CASSLQGSWRSGNTIYF
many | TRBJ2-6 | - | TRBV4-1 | TGCGCCAGCAGCCAAGCTGGAAACAGGGCCAACGTCCTGACTTTC | CASSQAGNRANVLTF
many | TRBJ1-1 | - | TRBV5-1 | TGCGCCAGCAGCTTGGGGGGAAGCACTGAAGCTTTCTTT | CASSLGGSTEAFF
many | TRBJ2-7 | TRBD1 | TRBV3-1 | TGTGCCAGCAGCCAACGGGACAGGGACCACGAGCAGTACTTC | CASSQRDRDHEQYF
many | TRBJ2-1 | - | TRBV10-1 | TGCGCCAGCAGTGGGGACCCCAATGAGCAGTTCTTC | CASSGDPNEQFF
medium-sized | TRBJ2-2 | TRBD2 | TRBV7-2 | TGTGCCAGCAGCTTAGTACTAGCTAGCGGGGGGAACACCGGGGAGCTGTTTTTT | CASSLVLASGGNTGELFF
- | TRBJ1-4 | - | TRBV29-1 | TGCAGCGTTGGCGTTGGTGAAAAACTGTTTTTT | CSVGVGEKLFF
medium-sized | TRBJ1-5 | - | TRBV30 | TGTGCCTGGGGCCGGGGGCGGAATCAGCCCCAGCATTTT | CAWGRGRNQPQHF
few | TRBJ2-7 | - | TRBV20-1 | TGCAGTGCTAGAGATCCCAGGAAGCACGAGCAGTACTTC | CSARDPRKHEQYF
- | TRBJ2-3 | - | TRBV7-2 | TGTGCCAGCAGCTTAGCAGGTAGTAACACAGATACGCAGTATTTT | CASSLAGSNTDTQYF
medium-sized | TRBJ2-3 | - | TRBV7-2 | TGTGCCAGCAGCCCCCTAGTAGGGGATACGCAGTATTTT | CASSPLVGDTQYF
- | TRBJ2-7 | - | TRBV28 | TGTGCCAGCAGTTCAGGGTACTACGAGCAGTACTTC | CASSSGYYEQYF
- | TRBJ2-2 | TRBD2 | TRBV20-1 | TGCAGTGCTAGTGGACTAGCGACGACCGGGGAGCTGTTTTTT | CSASGLATTGELFF
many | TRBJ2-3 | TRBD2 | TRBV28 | TGTGCCAGCAGTTTTAGCGGGGCCCACACAGATACGCAGTATTTT | CASSFSGAHTDTQYF
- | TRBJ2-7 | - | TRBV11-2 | TGTGCCAGCAGCCCGAAGGGCGGTTCCTACGAGCAGTACTTC | CASSPKGGSYEQYF
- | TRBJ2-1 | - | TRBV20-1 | TGCAGTACTAGTCGCGACTACTACAATGAGCAGTTCTTC | CSTSRDYYNEQFF
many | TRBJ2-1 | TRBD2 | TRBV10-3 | TGTGCCATCAGTCCCCTAGCGGGGAGCAATGAGCAGTTCTTC | CAISPLAGSNEQFF
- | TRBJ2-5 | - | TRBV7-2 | TGTGCCAGCAGCTTAGTATGGGTGGGGTACCAAGAGACCCAGTACTTC | CASSLVWVGYQETQYF
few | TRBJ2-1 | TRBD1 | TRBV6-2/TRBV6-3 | TGTGCCAGCAGTCGACAGGGGGCTAACAATGAGCAGTTCTTC | CASSRQGANNEQFF
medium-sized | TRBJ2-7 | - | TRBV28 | TGTGCCAGCAGTTTCCTCGGGCAGGCAGGTTGGGACGAGCAGTACTTC | CASSFLGQAGWDEQYF
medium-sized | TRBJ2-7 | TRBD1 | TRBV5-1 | TGCGCCAGCAGCTTGCGGACAGGGGTAGACGAGCAGTACTTC | CASSLRTGVDEQYF
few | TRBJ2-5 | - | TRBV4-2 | TGTGCCAGCAGCCAAGACTACGGGGAGACCCAGTACTTC | CASSQDYGETQYF
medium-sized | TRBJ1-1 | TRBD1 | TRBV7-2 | TGTGCCAGCAGCTTAGCCAGGGGGCGTTCTGAAGCTTTCTTT | CASSLARGRSEAFF
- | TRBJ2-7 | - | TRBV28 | TGTGCCAGCAGTTCGAAGTCCCTAGGGTCCTACGAGCAGTACTTC | CASSSKSLGSYEQYF
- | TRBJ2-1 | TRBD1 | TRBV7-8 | TGTGCCAGCAGCTCTTTCGACAGGGGGCTTTACAATGAGCAGTTCTTC | CASSSFDRGLYNEQFF
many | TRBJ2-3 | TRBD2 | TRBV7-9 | TGTGCCAGCCGCCGAGGGACTAGCGGGATGCAGGACCTCACAGATACGCAGTATTTT | CASRRGTSGMQDLTDTQYF
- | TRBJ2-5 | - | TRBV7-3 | TGTGCCAGCAGCCCCCTCGGGACAATGCAAGAGACCCAGTACTTC | CASSPLGTMQETQYF
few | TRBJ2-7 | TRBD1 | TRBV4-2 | TGTGCCAGCAGCCAAGAGACAGGGGGGTCCTACGAGCAGTACTTC | CASSQETGGSYEQYF
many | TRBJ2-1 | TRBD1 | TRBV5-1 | TGCGCCAGCAGCGAGGGACAGGGGATGAATGAGCAGTTCTTC | CASSEGQGMNEQFF
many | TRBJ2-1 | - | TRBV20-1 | TGCAGTGCCCCGACCCCCTACAATGAGCAGTTCTTC | CSAPTPYNEQFF
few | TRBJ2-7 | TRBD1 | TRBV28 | TGTGCCAGCACCCAATTGGGGACAGGGACCTACGAGCAGTACTTC | CASTQLGTGTYEQYF
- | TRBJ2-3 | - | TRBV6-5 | TGTGCCAGCAGGCCGTGGTCCGACACAGATACGCAGTATTTT | CASRPWSDTDTQYF
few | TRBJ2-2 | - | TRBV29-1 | TGCAGCGTTTTGTTAACCACCGGGGAGCTGTTTTTT | CSVLLTTGELFF
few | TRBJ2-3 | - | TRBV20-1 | TGCAGTGCGCCCCCCCCTGGGGCAGATACGCAGTATTTT | CSAPPPGADTQYF
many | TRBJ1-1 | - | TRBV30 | TGTGCCTGGGGAGAGGGCCAGGGGACAGCTTTCTTT | CAWGEGQGTAFF
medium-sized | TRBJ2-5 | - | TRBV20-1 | TGCAGTGCTAGAGTGATGGGTGTTGGGTTGCGGGAGACCCAGTACTTC | CSARVMGVGLRETQYF
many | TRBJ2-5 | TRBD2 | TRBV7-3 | TGTGCCAGCAGCCGACTAGCGGGGAGGCAAGAGACCCAGTACTTC | CASSRLAGRQETQYF
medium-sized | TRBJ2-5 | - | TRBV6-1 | TGTGCCAGCAGCGCAGGGTATGAGACCCAGTACTTC | CASSAGYETQYF
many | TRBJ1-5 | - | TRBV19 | TGTGCCAGTAGTCTCAGACAGACCCCCAATCAGCCCCAGCATTTT | CASSLRQTPNQPQHF